Each of the 24 T cell receptor beta chains below was sequenced from the same sample in a study of shared clonotypes between healthy human individuals. Repertoires were generated with immunoSEQ multiplex PCR, while TCRdb's copy carries only in-frame clones and drops some. Of approximately 740,000 clones listed, 80% to 95% are singletons. Cells designated naive CD8 were CD45RO-negative and were positively selected for CCR7, with terminally differentiated effector memory CD45RA+ cells excluded. The specimen sequenced was naive CD8+ T cells sorted from blood. These receptors were obtained from a man younger than 40 in good health.

The chain links TRBV5-3 to TRBJ2-3; 7 bases are a match to TRBD1. TRBV5-3 is identified as an open reading frame with a role that is uncertain. The CDR3 extends over 15 amino acids. Germline trimming cut 2 bases from V and 4 bases from J; bases unmatched to any gene: 7. The CDR3 loop reads CARSFSGGTPDTQYF. The CDR3 DNA sequence: TGTGCCAGAAGCTTTTCAGGGGGAACCCCAGATACGCAGTATTTT.

This chain links TRBV10-2 with TRBJ2-1; 7 bases agree with TRBD1. Germline assignment: CDR1 WSHSY and CDR2 SAAADI. This CDR3 spans 14 amino acids. The V and J ends lost 5 bases and 5 bases, in that order; junction bases with no gene match: 6. For the CDR3, the DNA is TGCGCCAGCAGTATTATCGGGACAGACAATGAGCAGTTCTTC. Its translation is CASSIIGTDNEQFF.

This sequence joins TRBV2 and TRBJ1-2, with unresolved D. The CDR3 contains 12 residues. Trimming removed 5 bases from V and 0 bases from J, with 4 bases in between. Per germline, CDR1 SNHLY and CDR2 FYNNEI. CDR3 loop: CASSLSNYGYTF. CDR3 bases: TGTGCCAGCAGTCTTTCTAACTATGGCTACACCTTC.

This chain uses TRBV19 with TRBJ2-1; either TRBD1 or TRBD2 may fit D (5 bases each). The CDR3 spans 15 residues. CDR1 is LNHDA, CDR2 SQIVND, per germline (reference sequence). V was pared by 6 bases and J by 0 bases, with 12 bases between. The CDR3 is CASRGDRGSYNEQFF. Here the CDR3 DNA reads TGTGCCAGTAGAGGGGATCGGGGCTCCTACAATGAGCAGTTCTTC.

The chain employs TRBV7-9 and TRBJ2-7; 8 nucleotides match TRBD2. CDR1 and CDR2 (germline): SEHNR, FQNEAQ (reference sequence). The CDR3 runs 15 residues. J lost 1 base, V lost 3 bases, and 5 bases had no gene match. This chain's CDR3 is CASSFGGAPSYEQYF. The DNA of the CDR3 is TGTGCCAGCAGCTTCGGGGGGGCCCCATCCTACGAGCAGTACTTC.

The genes are TRBV9 and TRBJ2-3; no clear D. This CDR3 is built from 12 residues. In germline, CDR1 is SGDLS, CDR2 YYNGEE. Trimming cost V 4 bases and J 1 base, with 4 bases left between them. The CDR3 DNA is TGTGCCAGCAGCTTACGCACAGATACGCAGTATTTT. It is translated as CASSLRTDTQYF.

V is TRBV6-1 and J is TRBJ2-1; 7 bases line up with TRBD2. The CDR3 totals 16 residues. J gave up 4 bases and V 3 bases, and 9 bases lay outside the gene matches. Germline CDR1 MNHNS, CDR2 SASEGT. Here the CDR3 DNA reads TGTGCCAGCAGTGACTTAGCATGGGGGGGATACAATGAGCAGTTCTTC. This gives the protein CASSDLAWGGYNEQFF.

The V and J genes are TRBV14 and TRBJ1-1; the D gene is possibly TRBD1 (5 bases). The CDR3 is made up of 13 amino acids. With 5 bases removed from V and 7 bases from J, the gap between germline ends came to 14 bases. CDR1 is SGHDN and CDR2 is FVKESK in the germline V gene. CDR3 bases: TGTGCCAGCAGCGTCCCACAGGCCGGTGAAGCTTTCTTT. It codes for CASSVPQAGEAFF.

The rearrangement uses TRBV4-1 and TRBJ2-2; the D is unclear. The germline V gene encodes CDR1 MGHRA and CDR2 YSYEKL. V was shortened by 4 bases and J by 1 base, with 7 bases between the two germline ends. CDR3 length equals 14 residues. CDR3 residues: CASSRLVNTGELFF. The CDR3 coding sequence is TGCGCCAGCAGCCGGTTAGTGAACACCGGGGAGCTGTTTTTT.

The CDR3 DNA sequence: TGTGCCAGCAGTTTAGTCGGGGTGCAAACTGAAGCTTTCTTT. It codes for CASSLVGVQTEAFF. The rearrangement uses TRBV28 and TRBJ1-1; D remains ambiguous. CDR3 length: 14 residues. The V gene's germline CDR1 is MDHEN and CDR2 SYDVKM. Trimming left V 2 bases short and J 5 bases short, with 12 bases between.

The chain carries TRBV9 and TRBJ2-7, with TRBD2 as a possible D gene (6 bases). The CDR3 is 14 amino acids. Germline CDR1 and CDR2: SGDLS and YYNGEE. The V end lost 4 bases, the J end lost 4 bases, and 15 bases lay between the germline ends. CDR3 sequence reads: CASSSASVDYEQYF. For the CDR3, the DNA is TGTGCCAGCAGCTCCGCTAGCGTAGATTACGAGCAGTACTTC.

This clone was detected only once. The chain joins TRBV15 to TRBJ2-1; 7 bases fit TRBD1. The CDR3 covers 18 residues. The germline V gene has CDR1 LNHNV and CDR2 YYDKDF (reference sequence). V lost 2 bases to trimming and J lost 2 bases; unmatched junction nucleotides: 12. This CDR3 is CATSRSGGSLSAYNEQFF. The CDR3 coding sequence is TGTGCCACCAGCAGATCAGGGGGTAGTCTAAGCGCCTACAATGAGCAGTTCTTC.

This chain links TRBV9 with TRBJ2-1; 10 positions agree with TRBD2. CDR1 is SGDLS, CDR2 YYNGEE, per germline. V shed 1 base, J shed 9 bases, and the junction held 7 bases outside the gene matches. The CDR3 runs to 15 residues. The CDR3 nucleotides read TGTGCCAGCAGCGTATCGGGGCTAGCGGGAGTTGAGCAGTTCTTC. Encoded protein: CASSVSGLAGVEQFF.

The rearrangement uses TRBV6-5 and TRBJ2-3, with D perhaps TRBD1 (5 bases). V lost 2 bases, J lost 1 base, and 7 bases lay in between. The germline V gene has CDR1 MNHEY and CDR2 SVGAGI. This CDR3 has 14 amino acids. The CDR3 coding sequence is TGTGCCAGCAGTTACCGCAGGGGCACAGATACGCAGTATTTT. It translates to CASSYRRGTDTQYF.

The rearrangement links TRBV7-9 to TRBJ2-3, with D perhaps matching TRBD2 (6 bases). V was shortened by 4 bases and J by 2 bases, with 16 bases between the two germline ends. Germline V CDR1 and CDR2: SEHNR, FQNEAQ (reference sequence). This CDR3 is 16 amino acids long. The CDR3: CASSSRTSINTDTQYF. The CDR3 DNA reads as TGTGCCAGCAGCTCGCGAACTAGCATAAACACAGATACGCAGTATTTT.

The genes are TRBV27 and TRBJ2-1; D is undetermined. Germline values: CDR1 MNHEY, CDR2 SMNVEV (reference sequence). The V end was cut by 7 bases, the J end by 8 bases, with 18 bases between. This CDR3 comprises 14 residues. CDR3 DNA: TGTGCCAGCAATCCCCATATACCAGAGGATGAGCAGTTCTTC. This gives the protein CASNPHIPEDEQFF.

A word on this clone: The sample contains more than one DNA sequence encoding this CDR3. This chain links TRBV30 with TRBJ1-1; D gene unclear. The germline V and J ends were trimmed by 3 bases and 4 bases, with 6 bases remaining between them. CDR1 is GTSNPN and CDR2 is SVGIG in the germline V gene (reference sequence). The CDR3 consists of 11 residues. The CDR3, as DNA: TGTGCCTGGAGCTCGGGCACTGAAGCTTTCTTT. This translates into CAWSSGTEAFF.

This sequence joins TRBV9 and TRBJ1-4; 9 nucleotides line up with TRBD1. The J segment lost 6 bases and the V segment lost 4 bases, leaving 4 bases of the junction unmatched. Germline V CDR1 and CDR2: SGDLS, YYNGEE. This CDR3 comprises 14 residues. This CDR3 reads CASSPRDRDEKLFF. CDR3 DNA: TGTGCCAGCAGCCCCCGGGACAGGGATGAAAAACTGTTTTTT. Looking up the rest from reference TRBV9 and TRBJ1-4 gives the full variable domain: DSGVTQTPKHLITATGQRVTLRCSPRSGDLSVYWYQQSLDQGLQFLIQYYNGEERAKGNILERFSAQQFPDLHSELNLSSLELGDSALYFCASSPRDRDEKLFFGSGTQLSVL.

About this clone: The sample carries other DNA sequences with the same CDR3. The V and J genes are TRBV27 and TRBJ1-3; maybe TRBD1 (6 bases). Germline loops: CDR1 MNHEY, CDR2 SMNVEV (reference sequence). V was clipped by 6 bases and J by 2 bases, with 14 bases between them. This CDR3 has 15 residues. CDR3 residues: CASSLTGATGNTIYF. In DNA form, the CDR3 reads TGTGCCAGCAGCTTGACAGGTGCTACTGGAAACACCATATATTTT.

The chain recombines TRBV7-8 with TRBJ2-1, with 12 nucleotides matching TRBD2. With V trimmed by 5 bases and J by 8 bases, 1 base remained unmatched. Germline V gene data show CDR1 as SGHVS and CDR2 as FQNEAQ. This CDR3 contains 13 residues. The CDR3 spells CASSRLAGDEQFF. The DNA of the CDR3 is TGTGCCAGCAGCCGACTAGCGGGAGATGAGCAGTTCTTC. Looking up the rest from reference TRBV7-8 and TRBJ2-1 gives the full variable domain: GAGVSQSPRYKVAKRGQDVALRCDPISGHVSLFWYQQALGQGPEFLTYFQNEAQLDKSGLPSDRFFAERPEGSVSTLKIQRTQQEDSAVYLCASSRLAGDEQFFGPGTRLTVL.

V usage is TRBV5-4 and J usage is TRBJ1-1; D unclear. The CDR3 contains 16 residues. V was trimmed by 3 bases and J by 9 bases, leaving 24 bases between them. Germline V lookup: CDR1 SGHNT, CDR2 YYREEE (reference sequence). The CDR3 region has the DNA TGTGCCAGCAGCTCCTGGATATCGGATATCGAAGACAAAGCTTTCTTT. Protein: CASSSWISDIEDKAFF.

The chain is built from TRBV4-1 and TRBJ2-1; D may be TRBD2 (5 bases). The CDR3 consists of 14 residues. V gave up 7 bases and J gave up 8 bases, with 18 bases separating them. The V gene's germline CDR1 is MGHRA and CDR2 YSYEKL. CDR3 in amino acids: CASNHGVGNYEQFF. CDR3 in DNA: TGCGCCAGCAATCACGGGGTTGGGAACTATGAGCAGTTCTTC.

The J gene is TRBJ1-5, the V gene TRBV27; 10 bases map to TRBD1. The V gene end was trimmed by 6 bases and the J gene end by 0 bases; junction bases not matched to a gene: 17. Looked up from germline, CDR1 is MNHEY and CDR2 is SMNVEV (reference sequence). The CDR3 has 20 amino acids. CDR3 protein: CASRLMSGTGVNLSNQPQHF. The CDR3 region has the DNA TGTGCCAGCAGACTGATGTCCGGGACAGGGGTAAATCTTAGCAATCAGCCCCAGCATTTT.

The chain carries TRBV6-1 and TRBJ1-3; tentatively, D is TRBD1 (5 bases). Germline V gives CDR1 MNHNS, CDR2 SASEGT. The CDR3 runs 16 residues. Trimming removed 1 base from V and 0 bases from J, with 10 bases in between. The CDR3 sequence is CASSEERGSSGNTIYF. Here the CDR3 DNA reads TGTGCCAGCAGTGAAGAAAGGGGCAGCTCTGGAAACACCATATATTTT.